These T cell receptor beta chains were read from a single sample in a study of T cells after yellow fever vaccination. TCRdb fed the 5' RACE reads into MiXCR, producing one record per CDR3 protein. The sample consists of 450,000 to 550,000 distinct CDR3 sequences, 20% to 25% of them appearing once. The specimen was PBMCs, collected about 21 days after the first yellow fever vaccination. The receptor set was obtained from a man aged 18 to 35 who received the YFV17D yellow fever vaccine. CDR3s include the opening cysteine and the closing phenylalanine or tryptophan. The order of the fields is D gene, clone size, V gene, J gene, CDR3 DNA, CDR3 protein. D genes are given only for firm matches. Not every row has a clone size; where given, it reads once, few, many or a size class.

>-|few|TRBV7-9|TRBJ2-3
TGTGCCAGCAGCACAGGCCATACGCAGTATTTT
CASSTGHTQYF
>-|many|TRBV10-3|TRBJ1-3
TGTGCCATCAGTGCTGGGTCTGGAAACACCATATATTTT
CAISAGSGNTIYF
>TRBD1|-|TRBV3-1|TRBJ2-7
TGTGCCAGCAGCCAAGATCTGGCCAGGGGGCCCTCCCACGAGCAGTACTTC
CASSQDLARGPSHEQYF
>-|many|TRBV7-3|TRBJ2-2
TGTGCCAGCAGCCAGGGGTTGACCGGGGAGCTGTTTTTT
CASSQGLTGELFF
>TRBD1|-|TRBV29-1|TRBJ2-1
TGCAGCCACCGCGTGGGACAGGGGAACAATGAGCAGTTCTTC
CSHRVGQGNNEQFF
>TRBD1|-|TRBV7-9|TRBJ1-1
TGTGCCAGCAGCCCGCGTGGGACAGGGGATCGAAAAGCTTTCTTT
CASSPRGTGDRKAFF
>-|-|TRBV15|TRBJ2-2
TGTGCCGAACGGCTGGTTGAACGGAAGAACACCGGGGAGCTGTTTTTT
CAERLVERKNTGELFF
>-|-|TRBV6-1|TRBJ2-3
TGTGCCAGCAGACCCACCCGGACCGGGGTCACAGATACGCAGTATTTT
CASRPTRTGVTDTQYF
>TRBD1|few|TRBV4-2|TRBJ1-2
TGTGCCAGCAGCCGAGGACAGGGCACTAACTATGGCTACACCTTC
CASSRGQGTNYGYTF
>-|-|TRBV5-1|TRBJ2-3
TGCGCCAGCAGCTTGGAAAGAGGGAGCCCGCAGTATTTT
CASSLERGSPQYF
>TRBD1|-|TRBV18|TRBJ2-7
TGTGCCAGCTCACTACAGGGGATGAGCGAGCAGTACTTC
CASSLQGMSEQYF
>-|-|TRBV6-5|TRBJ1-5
TGTGCCAGCAGTTACTCTCTTCGGCGAGGGGATCAGCCCCAGCATTTT
CASSYSLRRGDQPQHF
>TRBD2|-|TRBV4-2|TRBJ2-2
TGTGCCAGCAGCCGACCGACTAGCGGGGGCCGTAACACCGGGGAGCTGTTTTTT
CASSRPTSGGRNTGELFF
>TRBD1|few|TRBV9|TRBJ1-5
TGTGCCAGCAGCGTAGGGTCGGACAGGGAGAATCAGCCCCAGCATTTT
CASSVGSDRENQPQHF
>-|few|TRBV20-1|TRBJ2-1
TGCAGTGTCACAGGAATTAGCGACAATGAGCAGTTCTTC
CSVTGISDNEQFF
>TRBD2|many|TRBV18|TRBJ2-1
TGTGCCAGCTCCCCACTAGCGGGGGCGTACAATGAGCAGTTCTTC
CASSPLAGAYNEQFF
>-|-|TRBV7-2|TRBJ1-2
TGTGCCAGCAGCTTAGGGGCAGGAGTACAATATGGCTACACCTTC
CASSLGAGVQYGYTF
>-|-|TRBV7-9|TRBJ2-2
TGTGCCAGCAGCCGGGACTCAGTGGTGCGGGAGCTGTTTTTT
CASSRDSVVRELFF
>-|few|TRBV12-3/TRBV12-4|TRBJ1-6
TGTGCCAGCAGTTTCCCCGGGGGACGGTCACCCCTCCACTTT
CASSFPGGRSPLHF
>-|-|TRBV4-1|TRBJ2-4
TGCGCCAGCAGCCGTCCGGACGCGGTAGCCAAAAACATTCAGTACTTC
CASSRPDAVAKNIQYF
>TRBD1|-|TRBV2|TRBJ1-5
TGTGCCAGCTCGGACAGGATTAGCAATCAGCCCCAGCATTTT
CASSDRISNQPQHF
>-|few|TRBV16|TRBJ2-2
TGTGCCAGCAGCCAATCCCAAATCGAAATAAGGGAGCTGTTTTTT
CASSQSQIEIRELFF
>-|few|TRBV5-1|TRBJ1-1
TGCGCCAGCAGCTTGGGGGATCCTAAGGGCACTGAAGCTTTCTTT
CASSLGDPKGTEAFF
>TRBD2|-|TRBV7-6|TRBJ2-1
TGTGCCAGCAGCTCTGATCCTAGCGGGGTCTACAATGAGCAGTTCTTC
CASSSDPSGVYNEQFF
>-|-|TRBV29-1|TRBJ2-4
TGCAGCTGCCGGGGGATCCTAGCCAAAAACATTCAGTACTTC
CSCRGILAKNIQYF
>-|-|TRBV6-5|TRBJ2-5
TGTGCCAGCAGTTACTGGGGGCCGGATGAGACCCAGTACTTC
CASSYWGPDETQYF
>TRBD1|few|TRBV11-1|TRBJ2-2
TGTGCCAGCAGCTCTTTAGGTGGGACAGGCGGACGCACCGGGGAGCTGTTTTTT
CASSSLGGTGGRTGELFF
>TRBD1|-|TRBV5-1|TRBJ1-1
TGCGCCAGCAGCTTGGTGACAGGGATAAACACTGAAGCTTTCTTT
CASSLVTGINTEAFF
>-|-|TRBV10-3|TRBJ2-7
TGTGCCATCAGTGAACGTGGGGTGGGTGGCGAGCAGTACTTC
CAISERGVGGEQYF
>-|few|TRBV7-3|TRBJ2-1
TGTGCCAGCAGCTTAAGTAGGGGGTTACGCGCCTACAATGAGCAGTTCTTC
CASSLSRGLRAYNEQFF
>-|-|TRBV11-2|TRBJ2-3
TGTGCCAGCAGCTCAAATAGGGAGGCAGATACGCAGTATTTT
CASSSNREADTQYF
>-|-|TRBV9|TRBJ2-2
TGTGCCAGCAGCGTAGCGGGGGCCCACGGGGAGCTGTTTTTT
CASSVAGAHGELFF
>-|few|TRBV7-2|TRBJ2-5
TGTGCCAGCAGCTTAAGACAAGGAGGTAGGGGGAGCAAGACCCAGTACTTC
CASSLRQGGRGSKTQYF
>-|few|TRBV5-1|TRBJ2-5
TGTGCCAGCAGTTTAGGGGGGCCGGAGACCCAGTACTTC
CASSLGGPETQYF
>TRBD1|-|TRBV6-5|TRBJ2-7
TGTGCCAGCAGTTACCGGGACAGGAGTGAGCAGTACTTC
CASSYRDRSEQYF
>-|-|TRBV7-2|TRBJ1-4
TGTGCCAGCAGCAGAGCCGGGGGGCGAGGTGAAAAACTGTTTTTT
CASSRAGGRGEKLFF
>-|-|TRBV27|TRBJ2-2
TGTGCCAGCAGGCGAACAGGGACCGGGGAGCTGTTTTTT
CASRRTGTGELFF
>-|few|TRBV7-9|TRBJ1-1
TGTGCCAGCAGAGTCGCTTCGGACACTGAAGCTTTCTTT
CASRVASDTEAFF
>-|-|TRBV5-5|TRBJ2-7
TGTGCCAGCAGTTACATACCGAAGTCGGGCTACGAGCAGTACTTC
CASSYIPKSGYEQYF
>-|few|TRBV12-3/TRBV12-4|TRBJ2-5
TGTGCCAGCAGTTTACTTTCCAGACAAGAGACCCAGTACTTC
CASSLLSRQETQYF